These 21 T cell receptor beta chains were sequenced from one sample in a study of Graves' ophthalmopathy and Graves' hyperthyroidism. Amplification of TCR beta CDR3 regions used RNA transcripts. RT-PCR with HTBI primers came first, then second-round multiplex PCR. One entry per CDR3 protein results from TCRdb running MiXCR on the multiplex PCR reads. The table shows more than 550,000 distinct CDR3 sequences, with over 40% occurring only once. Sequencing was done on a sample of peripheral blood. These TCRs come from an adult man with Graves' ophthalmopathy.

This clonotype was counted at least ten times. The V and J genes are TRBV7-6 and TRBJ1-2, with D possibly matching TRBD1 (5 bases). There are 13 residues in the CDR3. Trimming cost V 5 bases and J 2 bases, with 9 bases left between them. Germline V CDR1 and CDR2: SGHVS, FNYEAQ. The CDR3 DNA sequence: TGTGCCAGCAGCCCTCGACAGAACTATGGCTACACCTTC. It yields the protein CASSPRQNYGYTF.

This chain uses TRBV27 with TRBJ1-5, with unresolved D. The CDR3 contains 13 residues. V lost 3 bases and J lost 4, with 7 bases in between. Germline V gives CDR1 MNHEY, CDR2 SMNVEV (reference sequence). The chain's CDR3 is CASSFQRNQPQHF. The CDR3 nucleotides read TGTGCCAGCAGTTTTCAGAGAAATCAGCCCCAGCATTTT.

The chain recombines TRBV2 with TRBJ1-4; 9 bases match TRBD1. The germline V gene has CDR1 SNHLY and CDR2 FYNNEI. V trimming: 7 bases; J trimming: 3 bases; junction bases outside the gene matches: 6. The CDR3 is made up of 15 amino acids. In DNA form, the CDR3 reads TGTGCCAGCACGATGGGACAGGGAGCTAATGAAAAACTGTTTTTT. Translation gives CASTMGQGANEKLFF.

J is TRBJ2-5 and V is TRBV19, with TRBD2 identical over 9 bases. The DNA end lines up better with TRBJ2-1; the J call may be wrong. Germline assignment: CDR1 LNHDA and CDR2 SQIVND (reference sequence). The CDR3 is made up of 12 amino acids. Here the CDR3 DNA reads TGTGCCAGTAGTACGGGACTAGCAAAACAGTTCTTC. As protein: CASSTGLAKQFF.

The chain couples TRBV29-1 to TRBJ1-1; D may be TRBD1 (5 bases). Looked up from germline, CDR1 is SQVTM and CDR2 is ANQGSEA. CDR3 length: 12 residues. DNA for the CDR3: TGCAGAGCGGACAACACGAACACTGAAGCTTTCTTT. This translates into CRADNTNTEAFF.

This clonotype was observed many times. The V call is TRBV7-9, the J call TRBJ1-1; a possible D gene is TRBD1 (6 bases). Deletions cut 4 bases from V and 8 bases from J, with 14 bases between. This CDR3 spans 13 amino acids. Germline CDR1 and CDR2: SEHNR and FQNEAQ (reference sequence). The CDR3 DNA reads TGTGCCAGCAGCTCATGGGGGACATACGAAGCTTTCTTT. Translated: CASSSWGTYEAFF. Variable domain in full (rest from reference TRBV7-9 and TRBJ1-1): DTGVSQNPRHKITKRGQNVTFRCDPISEHNRLYWYRQTLGQGPEFLTYFQNEAQLEKSRLLSDRFSAERPKGSFSTLEIQRTEQGDSAMYLCASSSWGTYEAFFGQGTRLTVV.

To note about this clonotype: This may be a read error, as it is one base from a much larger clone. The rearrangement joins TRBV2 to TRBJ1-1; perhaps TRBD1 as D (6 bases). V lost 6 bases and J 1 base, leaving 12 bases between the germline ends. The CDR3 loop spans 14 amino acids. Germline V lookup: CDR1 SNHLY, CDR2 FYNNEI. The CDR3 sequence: CASRNRGENTEAFF. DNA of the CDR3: TGTGCCAGCAGGAATAGGGGGGAGAACACTGAAGCTTTCTTT.

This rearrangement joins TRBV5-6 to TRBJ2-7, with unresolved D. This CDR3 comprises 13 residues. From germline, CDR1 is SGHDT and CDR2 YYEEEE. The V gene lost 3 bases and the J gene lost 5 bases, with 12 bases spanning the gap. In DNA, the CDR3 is TGTGCCAGCAGCTCTTGGGGATCCGACGAGCAGTACTTC. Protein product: CASSSWGSDEQYF.

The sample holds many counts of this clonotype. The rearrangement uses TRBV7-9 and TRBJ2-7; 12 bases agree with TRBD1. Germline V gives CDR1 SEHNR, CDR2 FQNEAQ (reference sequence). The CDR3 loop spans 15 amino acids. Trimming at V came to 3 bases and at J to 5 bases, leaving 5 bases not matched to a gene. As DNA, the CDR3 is TGTGCCAGCAGCTTCACCGGGACAGGGGGCCACGAGCAGTACTTC. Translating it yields CASSFTGTGGHEQYF.

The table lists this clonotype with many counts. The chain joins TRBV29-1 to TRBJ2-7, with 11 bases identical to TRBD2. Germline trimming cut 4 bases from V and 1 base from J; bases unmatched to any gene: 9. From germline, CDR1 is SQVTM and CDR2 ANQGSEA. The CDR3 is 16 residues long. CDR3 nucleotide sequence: TGCAGCGTTGTAGGCCGGGGGACTAGCGGATCCTACGAGCAGTACTTC. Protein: CSVVGRGTSGSYEQYF.

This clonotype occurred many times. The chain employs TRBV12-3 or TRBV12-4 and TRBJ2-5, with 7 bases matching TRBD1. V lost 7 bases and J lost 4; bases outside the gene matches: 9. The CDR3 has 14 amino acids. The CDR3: CASNRQGGRETQYF. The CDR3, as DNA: TGTGCCAGCAACCGACAGGGTGGACGAGAGACCCAGTACTTC.

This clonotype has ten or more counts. CDR3 DNA sequence: TGTGCCACCAGCAGAGATGTGGGAAGGCAGCCCCAGCATTTT. It yields the protein CATSRDVGRQPQHF. The chain joins TRBV15 to TRBJ1-5; D not certain. The CDR3 sequence is 14 residues long. Germline CDR1 is LNHNV and CDR2 is YYDKDF (reference sequence). V lost 0 bases and J lost 7, with 10 bases in between. Variable domain in full (rest from reference TRBV15 and TRBJ1-5): DAMVIQNPRYQVTQFGKPVTLSCSQTLNHNVMYWYQQKSSQAPKLLFHYYDKDFNNEADTPDNFQSRRPNTSFCFLDIRSPGLGDTAMYLCATSRDVGRQPQHFGDGTRLSIL.

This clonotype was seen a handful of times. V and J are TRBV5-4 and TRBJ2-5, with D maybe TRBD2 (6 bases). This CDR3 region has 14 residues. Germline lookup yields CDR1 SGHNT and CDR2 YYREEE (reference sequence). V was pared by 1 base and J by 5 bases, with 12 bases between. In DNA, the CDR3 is TGTGCCAGCAGCTTGTCCCTAGCGCCGGAGACCCAGTACTTC. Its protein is CASSLSLAPETQYF.

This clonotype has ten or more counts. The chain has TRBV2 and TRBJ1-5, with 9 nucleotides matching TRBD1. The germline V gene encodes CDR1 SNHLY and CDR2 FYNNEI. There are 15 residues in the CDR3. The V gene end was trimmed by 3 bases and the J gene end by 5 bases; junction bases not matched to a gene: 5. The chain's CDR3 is CASSDVWTGDQPQHF. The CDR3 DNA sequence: TGTGCCAGCAGTGATGTCTGGACAGGGGATCAGCCCCAGCATTTT.

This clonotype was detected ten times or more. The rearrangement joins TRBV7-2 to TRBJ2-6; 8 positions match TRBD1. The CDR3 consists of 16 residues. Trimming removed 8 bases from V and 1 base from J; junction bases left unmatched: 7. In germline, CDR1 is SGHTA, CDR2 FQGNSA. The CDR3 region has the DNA TGTGCCAGCCAGGGGGCTTTTCTATCTGGGGCCAACGTCCTGACTTTC. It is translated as CASQGAFLSGANVLTF.

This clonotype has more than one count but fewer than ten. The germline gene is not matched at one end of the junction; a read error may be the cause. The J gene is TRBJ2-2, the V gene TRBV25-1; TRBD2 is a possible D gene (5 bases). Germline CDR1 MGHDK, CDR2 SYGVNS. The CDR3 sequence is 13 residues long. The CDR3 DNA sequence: TGTGCCAGCAGTGATATCTCCACCGGGGAGCTGCTTTTT. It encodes CASSDISTGELLF.

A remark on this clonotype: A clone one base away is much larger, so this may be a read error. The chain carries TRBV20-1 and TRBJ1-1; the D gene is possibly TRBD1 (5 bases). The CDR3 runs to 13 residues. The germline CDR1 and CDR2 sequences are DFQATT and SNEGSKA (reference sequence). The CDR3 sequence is CGAQPGGGTEAFF. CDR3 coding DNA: TGCGGTGCCCAACCTGGGGGGGGCACTGAAGCTTTCTTT.

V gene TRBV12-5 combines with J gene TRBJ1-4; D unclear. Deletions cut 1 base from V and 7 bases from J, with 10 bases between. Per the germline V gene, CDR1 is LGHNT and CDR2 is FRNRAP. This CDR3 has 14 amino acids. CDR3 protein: CASGLALDGEKLFF. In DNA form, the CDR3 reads TGTGCTAGTGGTTTGGCCTTAGACGGTGAAAAACTGTTTTTT.

The CDR3 spells CAISAYRGLDNTIYF. CDR3 coding DNA: TGTGCCATCAGTGCCTACAGGGGACTGGATAACACCATATATTTT. The chain carries TRBV10-3 and TRBJ1-3; TRBD1 agrees at 7 bases. There are 15 residues in the CDR3. The V and J ends lost 4 bases and 7 bases, in that order; junction bases with no gene match: 10. CDR1 ENHRY and CDR2 SYGVKD come from the germline V gene.

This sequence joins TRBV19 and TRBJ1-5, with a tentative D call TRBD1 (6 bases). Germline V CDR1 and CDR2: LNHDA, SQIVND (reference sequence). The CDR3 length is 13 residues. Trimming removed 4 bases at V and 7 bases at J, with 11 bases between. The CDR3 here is CASSSGTIQPQHF. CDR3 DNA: TGTGCCAGTAGTAGCGGGACAATCCAGCCCCAGCATTTT.

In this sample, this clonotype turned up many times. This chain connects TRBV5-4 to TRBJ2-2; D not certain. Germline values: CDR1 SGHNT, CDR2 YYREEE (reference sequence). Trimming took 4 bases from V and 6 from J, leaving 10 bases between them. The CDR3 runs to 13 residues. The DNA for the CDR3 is TGTGCCAGCAGCCGAGGCACAGCCGGGGAGCTGTTTTTT. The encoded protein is CASSRGTAGELFF.